These 8 T cell receptor beta chains were all obtained from the same sample, sequenced in a study of Ad26.COV2.S vaccination and SARS-CoV-2 variants. The treatment: some 19 received Ad26.COV2.S at low or high dose, single or two shots; about 5 received placebo; per-sample allocation not given. All samples were drawn on day 63, counting from the first vaccine or placebo injection. Sequencing used immunoSEQ multiplex PCR; TCRdb keeps in-frame clones, though not all of them. This table has about 350,000 clones, approximately 90% appearing once. Sample: peripheral blood, taken in a trial of Ad26.COV2.S vaccine versus placebo. The receptors here all came from a person aged 18-60 years who received the Ad26.COV2.S COVID-19 vaccine or a placebo.

The chain is built from TRBV3-1 (or the pseudogene TRBV3-2) and TRBJ2-3; 11 bases agree with TRBD2. With 2 bases clipped from V and 9 bases from J, the junction kept 10 bases outside the gene matches. The CDR3 has 16 residues. Germline lookup yields CDR1 LGHDT and CDR2 YNNKEL (reference sequence). The CDR3 nucleotides are TGTGCCAGCAGCCAACCAGGACTAGCGGGCCCCAGCACGCAGTATTTT. Its translation: CASSQPGLAGPSTQYF.

The chain employs TRBV3-1 (or the pseudogene TRBV3-2) and TRBJ1-6; TRBD1 matches 8 bases. CDR1 is LGHDT and CDR2 is YNNKEL in the germline V gene (reference sequence). CDR3 size: 14 residues. Trimming took 2 bases from V and 10 from J; bases not matched to a gene: 4. The CDR3 nucleotides read TGTGCCAGCAGCCAAAGGACAGGGCGATCACCCCTCCACTTT. Protein sequence: CASSQRTGRSPLHF.

This clone was recorded a few times. The chain recombines TRBV4-3 with TRBJ2-1; 11 bases line up with TRBD2. V shed 0 bases and J 2 bases; nucleotides not matched to a gene: 3. From germline, CDR1 is LGHNA and CDR2 YSLEER. The CDR3 has 17 amino acids. The CDR3: CASSQETSGEPYNEQFF. In DNA, the CDR3 is TGCGCCAGCAGCCAAGAGACTAGCGGGGAACCCTACAATGAGCAGTTCTTC.

The chain couples TRBV7-9 to TRBJ1-1; tentative D call: TRBD1 (6 bases). Looked up from germline, CDR1 is SEHNR and CDR2 is FQNEAQ (reference sequence). There are 16 residues in the CDR3. Trimming cost V 5 bases and J 3 bases, with 19 bases left between them. CDR3 in amino acids: CASSPLSGGGDTEAFF. The CDR3 bases are TGTGCCAGCAGCCCCCTCTCGGGAGGGGGGGACACTGAAGCTTTCTTT.

The V and J genes are TRBV4-3 and TRBJ2-5; D gene uncertain. Per the germline V gene, CDR1 is LGHNA and CDR2 is YSLEER. The germline V and J ends were trimmed by 0 bases and 0 bases, with 8 bases remaining between them. This CDR3 comprises 15 residues. The CDR3 loop reads CASSQDRRYQETQYF. Here the CDR3 DNA reads TGCGCCAGCAGCCAAGATAGACGGTACCAAGAGACCCAGTACTTC.

The chain employs TRBV28 and TRBJ2-1; D not certain. The CDR3 has 13 residues. Looked up from germline, CDR1 is MDHEN and CDR2 is SYDVKM. V lost 5 bases and J lost 6, with 11 bases in between. The CDR3 sequence: CASSLDFGNEQFF. DNA for the CDR3: TGTGCCAGCAGTCTTGACTTCGGCAATGAGCAGTTCTTC.

The chain recombines TRBV30 with TRBJ2-7; D is possibly TRBD2 (6 bases). The CDR3 extends over 14 amino acids. CDR1 GTSNPN and CDR2 SVGIG come from the germline V gene (reference sequence). Trimming stripped 4 bases from V and 5 bases from J, with 18 bases between. The DNA for the CDR3 is TGTGCCTGGAAACGGGACTTTAACCTCCACGAGCAGTACTTC. Translation: CAWKRDFNLHEQYF.

This clone is a singleton in its sample. This chain connects TRBV27 to TRBJ2-5; 9 bases agree with TRBD2. CDR3 length equals 16 residues. Germline V gene lookup returns CDR1 MNHEY and CDR2 SMNVEV (reference sequence). Trimming at V came to 5 bases and at J to 2 bases, leaving 9 bases not matched to a gene. DNA of the CDR3: TGTGCCAGCAGTCCCCAGCGGGGGGTAATACAAGAGACCCAGTACTTC. Protein: CASSPQRGVIQETQYF.